Described below is a single T cell receptor (beta chain) sequence and its context. Germline V lookup: CDR1 MGHDK, CDR2 SYGVNS. The CDR3 is 14 amino acids. The V gene end was trimmed by 8 bases and the J gene end by 4 bases; junction bases not matched to a gene: 6. The sample comes from a study of blood T cell repertoires in COVID-19. The overall study: T cells, B-cell-depleted T cells, or PBMCs supplied cDNA or gDNA.

Study processing details: Estimation of nucleated cell counts relied on the amplification of reference gene primers. Libraries were prepared by immunoSEQ multiplex PCR; TCRdb keeps only in-frame clonotypes and omits some of them. D and trimming were read from the DNA, whereas the V and J calls and clone size are those reported in that table. The sample carries some 300,000 clones, 80% to 90% recorded once. The sequence came from a woman aged 50 to 65 with COVID-19, enrolled during active disease. V gene TRBV25-1 combines with J gene TRBJ2-1, with 9 bases aligning to TRBD2. Specimen: peripheral blood. This chain's CDR3 is CASQISGRYNEQFF. The DNA of the CDR3 is TGTGCCAGCCAAATTAGCGGGAGATACAATGAGCAGTTCTTC.